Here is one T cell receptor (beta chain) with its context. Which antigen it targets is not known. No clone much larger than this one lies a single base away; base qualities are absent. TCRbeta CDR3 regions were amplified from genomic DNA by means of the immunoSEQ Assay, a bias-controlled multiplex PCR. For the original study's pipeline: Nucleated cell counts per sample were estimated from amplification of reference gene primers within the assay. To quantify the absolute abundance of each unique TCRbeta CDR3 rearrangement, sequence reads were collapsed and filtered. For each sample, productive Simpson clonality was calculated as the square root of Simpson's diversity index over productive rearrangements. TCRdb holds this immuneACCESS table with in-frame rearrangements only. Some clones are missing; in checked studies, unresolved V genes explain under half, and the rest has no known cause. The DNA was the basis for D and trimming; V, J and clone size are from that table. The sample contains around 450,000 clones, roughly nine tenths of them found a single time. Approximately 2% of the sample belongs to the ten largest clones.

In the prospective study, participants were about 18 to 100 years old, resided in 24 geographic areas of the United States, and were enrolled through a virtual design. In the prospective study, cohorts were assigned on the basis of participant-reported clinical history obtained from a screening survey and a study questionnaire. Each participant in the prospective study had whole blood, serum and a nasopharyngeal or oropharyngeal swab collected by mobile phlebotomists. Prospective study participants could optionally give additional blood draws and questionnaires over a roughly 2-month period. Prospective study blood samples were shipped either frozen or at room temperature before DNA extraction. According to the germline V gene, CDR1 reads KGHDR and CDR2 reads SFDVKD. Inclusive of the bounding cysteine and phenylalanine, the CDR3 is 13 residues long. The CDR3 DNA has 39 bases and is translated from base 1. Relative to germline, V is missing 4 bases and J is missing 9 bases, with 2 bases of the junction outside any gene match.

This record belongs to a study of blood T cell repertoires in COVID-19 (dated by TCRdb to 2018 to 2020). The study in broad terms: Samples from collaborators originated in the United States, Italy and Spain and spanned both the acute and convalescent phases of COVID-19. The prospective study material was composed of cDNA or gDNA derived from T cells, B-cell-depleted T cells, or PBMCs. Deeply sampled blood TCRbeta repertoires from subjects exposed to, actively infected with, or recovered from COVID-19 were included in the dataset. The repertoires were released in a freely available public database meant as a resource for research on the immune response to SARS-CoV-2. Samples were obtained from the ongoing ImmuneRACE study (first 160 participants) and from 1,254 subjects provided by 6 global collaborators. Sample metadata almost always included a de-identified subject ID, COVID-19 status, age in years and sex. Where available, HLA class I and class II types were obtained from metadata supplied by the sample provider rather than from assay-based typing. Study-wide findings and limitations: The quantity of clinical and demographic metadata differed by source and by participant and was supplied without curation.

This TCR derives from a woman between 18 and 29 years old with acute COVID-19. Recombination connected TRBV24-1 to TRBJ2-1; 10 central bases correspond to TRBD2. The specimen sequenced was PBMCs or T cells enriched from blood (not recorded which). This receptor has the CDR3 CATSEVAGGEQFF. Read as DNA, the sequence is TGTGCCACCAGTGAGGTAGCGGGAGGTGAGCAGTTCTTC.